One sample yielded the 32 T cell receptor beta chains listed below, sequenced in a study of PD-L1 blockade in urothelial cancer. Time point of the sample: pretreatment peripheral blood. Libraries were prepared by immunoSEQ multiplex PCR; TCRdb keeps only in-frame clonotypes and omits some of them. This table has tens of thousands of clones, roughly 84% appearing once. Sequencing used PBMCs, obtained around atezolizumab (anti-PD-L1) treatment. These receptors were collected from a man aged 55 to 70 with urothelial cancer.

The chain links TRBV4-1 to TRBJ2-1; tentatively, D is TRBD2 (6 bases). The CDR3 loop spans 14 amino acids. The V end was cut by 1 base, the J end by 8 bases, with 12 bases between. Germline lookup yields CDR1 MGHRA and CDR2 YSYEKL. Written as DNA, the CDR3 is TGCGCCAGCAGCCAAGTAAGGCAGCGGGATGAGCAGTTCTTC. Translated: CASSQVRQRDEQFF.

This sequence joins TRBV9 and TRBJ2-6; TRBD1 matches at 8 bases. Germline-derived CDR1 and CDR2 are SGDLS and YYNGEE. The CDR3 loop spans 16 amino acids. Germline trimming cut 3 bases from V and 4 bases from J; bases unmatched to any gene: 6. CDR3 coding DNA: TGTGCCAGCAGCGGGCAGGGGGCGGGCGGGGCCAACGTCCTGACTTTC. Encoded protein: CASSGQGAGGANVLTF.

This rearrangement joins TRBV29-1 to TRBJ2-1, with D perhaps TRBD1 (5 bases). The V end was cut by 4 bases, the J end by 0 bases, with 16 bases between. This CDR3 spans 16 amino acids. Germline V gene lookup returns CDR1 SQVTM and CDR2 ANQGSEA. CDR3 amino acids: CSVGRGRAYSYNEQFF. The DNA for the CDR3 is TGCAGCGTTGGACGCGGCAGGGCGTACTCCTACAATGAGCAGTTCTTC.

CDR3 loop: CASSENEKLFF. The CDR3 bases are TGTGCCAGCAGCGAGAATGAAAAACTGTTTTTT. The chain links TRBV5-5 to TRBJ1-4; D is ambiguous. Trimming removed 4 bases from V and 5 bases from J, with 3 bases in between. The CDR3 runs to 11 residues. The V gene's germline CDR1 is SGHKS and CDR2 YYEKEE (reference sequence).

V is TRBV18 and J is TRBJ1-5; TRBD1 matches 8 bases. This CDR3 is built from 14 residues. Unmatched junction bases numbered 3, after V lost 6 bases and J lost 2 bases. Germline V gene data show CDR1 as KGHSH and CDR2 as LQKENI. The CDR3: CASSLDRGNQPQHF. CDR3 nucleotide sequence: TGTGCCAGCTCGCTGGACAGGGGCAATCAGCCCCAGCATTTT.

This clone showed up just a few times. The CDR3 here is CASSRDRVGGYTF. In DNA, the CDR3 is TGTGCCAGCAGCCGAGACAGGGTCGGCGGCTACACCTTC. The chain links TRBV6-5 to TRBJ1-2, with TRBD1 matching over 7 bases. The CDR3 covers 13 residues. The trim removed 6 bases at V and 8 bases at J, leaving 9 bases unmatched. Germline V gives CDR1 MNHEY, CDR2 SVGAGI.

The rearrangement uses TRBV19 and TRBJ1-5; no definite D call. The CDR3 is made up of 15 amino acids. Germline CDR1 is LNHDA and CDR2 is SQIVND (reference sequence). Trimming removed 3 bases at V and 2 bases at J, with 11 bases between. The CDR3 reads CASSISPTGNQPQHF. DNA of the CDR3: TGTGCCAGTAGTATCTCCCCGACTGGCAATCAGCCCCAGCATTTT.

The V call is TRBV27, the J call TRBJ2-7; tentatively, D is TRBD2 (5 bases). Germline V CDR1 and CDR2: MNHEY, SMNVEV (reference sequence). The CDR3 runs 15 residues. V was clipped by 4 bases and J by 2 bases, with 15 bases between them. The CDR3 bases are TGTGCCAGCAGTTCGTCCGGGATATTAACCTACGAGCAGTACTTC. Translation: CASSSSGILTYEQYF.

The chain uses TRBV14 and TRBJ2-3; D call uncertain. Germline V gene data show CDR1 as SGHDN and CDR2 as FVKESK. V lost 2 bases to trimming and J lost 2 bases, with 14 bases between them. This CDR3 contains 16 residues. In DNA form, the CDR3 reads TGTGCCAGCAGCCAATCTTACGTGGCTCTCACAGATACGCAGTATTTT. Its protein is CASSQSYVALTDTQYF.

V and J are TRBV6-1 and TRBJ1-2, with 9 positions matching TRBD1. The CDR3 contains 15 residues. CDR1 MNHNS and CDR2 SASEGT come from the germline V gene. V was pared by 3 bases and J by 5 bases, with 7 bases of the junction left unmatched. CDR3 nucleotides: TGTGCCAGCAGTGACAAAGACAGGGGGGGGTATGGCTACACCTTC. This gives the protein CASSDKDRGGYGYTF.

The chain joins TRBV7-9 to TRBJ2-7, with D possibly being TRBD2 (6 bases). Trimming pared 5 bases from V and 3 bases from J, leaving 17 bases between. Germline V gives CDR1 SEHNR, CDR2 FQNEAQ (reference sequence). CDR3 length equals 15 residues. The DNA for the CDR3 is TGTGCCAGCAGCCCACCGGGACTGACAGACTACGAGCAGTACTTC. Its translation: CASSPPGLTDYEQYF.

In DNA form, the CDR3 reads TGTGCCAGCAGCCCAACTCCTCAGGACAGGGGCAAGTACTTC. As protein: CASSPTPQDRGKYF. The chain recombines TRBV7-3 with TRBJ2-7; 9 positions match TRBD1. Germline lookup yields CDR1 SGHTA and CDR2 FQGTGA. After removal of 5 bases from V and 11 bases from J, the junction contained 13 bases not matched to a gene. There are 14 residues in the CDR3. Based on the CDR3 plus reference TRBV7-3 and TRBJ2-7, the full variable domain is GAGVSQTPSNKVTEKGKYVELRCDPISGHTALYWYRQSLGQGPEFLIYFQGTGAADDSGLPNDRFFAVRPEGSVSTLKIQRTERGDSAVYLCASSPTPQDRGKYFGPGTRLTVT.

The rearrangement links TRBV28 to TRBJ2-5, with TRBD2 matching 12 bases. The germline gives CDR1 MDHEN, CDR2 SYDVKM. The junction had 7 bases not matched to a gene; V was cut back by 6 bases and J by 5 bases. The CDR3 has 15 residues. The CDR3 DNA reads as TGTGCCAGCAGCCCTAGCGGGAGGGCCCGTGAGACCCAGTACTTC. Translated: CASSPSGRARETQYF.

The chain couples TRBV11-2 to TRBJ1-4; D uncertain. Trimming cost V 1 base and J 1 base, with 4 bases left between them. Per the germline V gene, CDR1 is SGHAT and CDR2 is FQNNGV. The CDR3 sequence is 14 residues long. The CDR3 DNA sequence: TGTGCCAGCAGCTTAGCCCTAACTAATGAAAAACTGTTTTTT. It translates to CASSLALTNEKLFF. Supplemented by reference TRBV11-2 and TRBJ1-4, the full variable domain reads EAGVAQSPRYKIIEKRQSVAFWCNPISGHATLYWYQQILGQGPKLLIQFQNNGVVDDSQLPKDRFSAERLKGVDSTLKIQPAKLEDSAVYLCASSLALTNEKLFFGSGTQLSVL.

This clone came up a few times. CDR3 residues: CAISPVTGFQPQHF. DNA for the CDR3: TGTGCCATCAGTCCCGTTACAGGGTTTCAGCCCCAGCATTTT. The V call is TRBV10-3, the J call TRBJ1-5; maybe TRBD1 (6 bases). The ends were cut back, 5 bases at V and 6 bases at J, with 14 bases in the middle. Germline assignment: CDR1 ENHRY and CDR2 SYGVKD. This CDR3 spans 14 amino acids.

CDR3 loop: CASSPNDRIGNTIYF. CDR3 DNA sequence: TGTGCCAGCTCACCAAACGACAGAATTGGAAACACCATATATTTT. The genes are TRBV18 and TRBJ1-3; tentatively, D is TRBD1 (5 bases). The CDR3 totals 15 residues. Deletions cut 2 bases from V and 3 bases from J, with 11 bases between. The germline gives CDR1 KGHSH, CDR2 LQKENI.

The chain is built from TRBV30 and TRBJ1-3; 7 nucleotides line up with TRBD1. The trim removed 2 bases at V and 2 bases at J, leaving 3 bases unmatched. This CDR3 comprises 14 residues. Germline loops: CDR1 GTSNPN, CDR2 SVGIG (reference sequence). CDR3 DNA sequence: TGTGCCTGGAGTTGGGACAGCGCTGGAAACACCATATATTTT. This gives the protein CAWSWDSAGNTIYF. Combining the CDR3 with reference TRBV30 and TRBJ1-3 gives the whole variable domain SQTIHQWPATLVQPVGSPLSLECTVEGTSNPNLYWYRQAAGRGLQLLFYSVGIGQISSEVPQNLSASRPQDRQFILSSKKLLLSDSGFYLCAWSWDSAGNTIYFGEGSWLTVV.

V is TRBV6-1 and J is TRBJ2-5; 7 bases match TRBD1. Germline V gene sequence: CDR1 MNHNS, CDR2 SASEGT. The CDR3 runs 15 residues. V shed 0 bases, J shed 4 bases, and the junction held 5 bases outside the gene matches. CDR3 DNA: TGTGCCAGCAGTGAAGCGGAGACAGGGAGAGAGACCCAGTACTTC. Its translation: CASSEAETGRETQYF.

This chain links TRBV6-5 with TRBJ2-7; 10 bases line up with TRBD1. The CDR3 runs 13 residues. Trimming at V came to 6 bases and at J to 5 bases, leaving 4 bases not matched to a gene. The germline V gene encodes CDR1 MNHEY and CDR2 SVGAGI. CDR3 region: CASRAGQGNEQYF. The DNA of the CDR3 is TGTGCCAGCAGGGCGGGACAGGGGAACGAGCAGTACTTC.

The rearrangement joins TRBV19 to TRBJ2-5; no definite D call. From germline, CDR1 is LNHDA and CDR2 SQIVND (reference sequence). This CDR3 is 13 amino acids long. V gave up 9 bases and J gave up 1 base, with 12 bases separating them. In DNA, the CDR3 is TGTGCCAGGGGTAAACAGTTCCAAGAGACCCAGTACTTC. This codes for CARGKQFQETQYF. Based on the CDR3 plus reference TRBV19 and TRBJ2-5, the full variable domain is DGGITQSPKYLFRKEGQNVTLSCEQNLNHDAMYWYRQDPGQGLRLIYYSQIVNDFQKGDIAEGYSVSREKKESFPLTVTSAQKNPTAFYLCARGKQFQETQYFGPGTRLLVL.

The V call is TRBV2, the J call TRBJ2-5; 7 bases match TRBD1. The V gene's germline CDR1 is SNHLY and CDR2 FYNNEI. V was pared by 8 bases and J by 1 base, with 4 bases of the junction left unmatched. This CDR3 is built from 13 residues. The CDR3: CASGRDSQETQYF. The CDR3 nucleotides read TGTGCCAGCGGCCGGGACAGCCAAGAGACCCAGTACTTC. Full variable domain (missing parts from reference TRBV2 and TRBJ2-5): EPEVTQTPSHQVTQMGQEVILRCVPISNHLYFYWYRQILGQKVEFLVSFYNNEISEKSEIFDDQFSVERPDGSNFTLKIRSTKLEDSAMYFCASGRDSQETQYFGPGTRLLVL.

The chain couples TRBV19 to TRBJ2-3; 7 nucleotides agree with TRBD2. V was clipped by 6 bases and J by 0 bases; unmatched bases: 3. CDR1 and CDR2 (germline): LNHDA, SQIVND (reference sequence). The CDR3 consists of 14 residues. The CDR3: CASSGGFSTDTQYF. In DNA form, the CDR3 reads TGTGCCAGTAGCGGGGGGTTTAGCACAGATACGCAGTATTTT.

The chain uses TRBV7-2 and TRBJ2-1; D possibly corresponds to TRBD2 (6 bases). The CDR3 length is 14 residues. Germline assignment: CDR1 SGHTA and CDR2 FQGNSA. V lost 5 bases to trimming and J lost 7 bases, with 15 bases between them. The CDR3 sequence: CASSPGLLANEQFF. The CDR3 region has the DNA TGTGCCAGCAGCCCGGGACTCCTCGCAAATGAGCAGTTCTTC. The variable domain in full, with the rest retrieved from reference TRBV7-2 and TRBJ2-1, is GAGVSQSPSNKVTEKGKDVELRCDPISGHTALYWYRQSLGQGLEFLIYFQGNSAPDKSGLPSDRFSAERTGGSVSTLTIQRTQQEDSAVYLCASSPGLLANEQFFGPGTRLTVL.

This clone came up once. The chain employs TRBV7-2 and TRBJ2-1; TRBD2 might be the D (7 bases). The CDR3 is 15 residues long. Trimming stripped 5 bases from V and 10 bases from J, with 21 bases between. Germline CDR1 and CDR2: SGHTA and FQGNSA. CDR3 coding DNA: TGTGCCAGCAGCCAGGGAGGGGGATGGGTTTGGGAGCAGTTCTTC. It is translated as CASSQGGGWVWEQFF.

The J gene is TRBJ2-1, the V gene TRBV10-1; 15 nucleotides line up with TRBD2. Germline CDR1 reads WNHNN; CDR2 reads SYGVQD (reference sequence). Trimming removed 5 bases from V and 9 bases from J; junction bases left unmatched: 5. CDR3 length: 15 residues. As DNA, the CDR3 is TGCGCCAGCAGTCCCGGACTAGCGGGAGGGCGTGAGCAGTTCTTC. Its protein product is CASSPGLAGGREQFF.

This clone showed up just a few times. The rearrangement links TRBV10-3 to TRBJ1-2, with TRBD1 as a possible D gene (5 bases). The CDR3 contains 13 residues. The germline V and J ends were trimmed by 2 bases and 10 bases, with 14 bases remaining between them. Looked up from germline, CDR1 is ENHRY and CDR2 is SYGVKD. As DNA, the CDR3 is TGTGCCATCAGTGAGCGGACATCACTGGACTACACCTTC. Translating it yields CAISERTSLDYTF.

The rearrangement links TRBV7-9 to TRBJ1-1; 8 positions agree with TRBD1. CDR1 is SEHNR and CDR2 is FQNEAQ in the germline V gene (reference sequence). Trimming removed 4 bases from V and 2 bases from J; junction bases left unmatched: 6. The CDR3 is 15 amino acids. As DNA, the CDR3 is TGTGCCAGCAGCTCAGGGACAGGTTTCAACACTGAAGCTTTCTTT. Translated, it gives CASSSGTGFNTEAFF.

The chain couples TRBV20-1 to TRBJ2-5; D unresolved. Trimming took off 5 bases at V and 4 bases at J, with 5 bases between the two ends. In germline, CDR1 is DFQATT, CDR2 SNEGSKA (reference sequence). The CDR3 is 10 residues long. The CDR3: CSARRETQYF. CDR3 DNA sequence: TGCAGTGCTCGTCGAGAGACCCAGTACTTC.

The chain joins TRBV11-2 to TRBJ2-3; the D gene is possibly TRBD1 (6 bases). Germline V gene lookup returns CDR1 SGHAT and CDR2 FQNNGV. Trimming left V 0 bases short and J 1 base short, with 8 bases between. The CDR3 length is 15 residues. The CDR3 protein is CASSLDRTGTDTQYF. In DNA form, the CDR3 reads TGTGCCAGCAGCTTAGACAGGACAGGCACAGATACGCAGTATTTT.

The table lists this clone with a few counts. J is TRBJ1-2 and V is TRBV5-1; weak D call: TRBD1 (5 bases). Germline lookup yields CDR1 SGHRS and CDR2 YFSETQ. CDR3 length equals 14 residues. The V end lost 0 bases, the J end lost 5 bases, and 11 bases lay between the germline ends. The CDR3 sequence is CASSLDPAGYGYTF. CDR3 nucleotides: TGCGCCAGCAGCTTGGATCCGGCAGGGTATGGCTACACCTTC.

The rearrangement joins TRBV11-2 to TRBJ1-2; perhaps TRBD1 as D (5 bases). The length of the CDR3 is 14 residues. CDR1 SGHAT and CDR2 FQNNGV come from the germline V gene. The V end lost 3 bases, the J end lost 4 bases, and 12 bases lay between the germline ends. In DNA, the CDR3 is TGTGCCAGCAGCTTTCCTGCGGGGGGCTATGGCTACACCTTC. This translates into CASSFPAGGYGYTF.

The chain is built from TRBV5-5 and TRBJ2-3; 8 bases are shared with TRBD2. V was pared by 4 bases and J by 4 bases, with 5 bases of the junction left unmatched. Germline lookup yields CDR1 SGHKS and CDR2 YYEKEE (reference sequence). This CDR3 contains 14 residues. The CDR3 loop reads CASSPGTRADTQYF. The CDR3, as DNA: TGTGCCAGCAGCCCGGGGACTAGGGCAGATACGCAGTATTTT.